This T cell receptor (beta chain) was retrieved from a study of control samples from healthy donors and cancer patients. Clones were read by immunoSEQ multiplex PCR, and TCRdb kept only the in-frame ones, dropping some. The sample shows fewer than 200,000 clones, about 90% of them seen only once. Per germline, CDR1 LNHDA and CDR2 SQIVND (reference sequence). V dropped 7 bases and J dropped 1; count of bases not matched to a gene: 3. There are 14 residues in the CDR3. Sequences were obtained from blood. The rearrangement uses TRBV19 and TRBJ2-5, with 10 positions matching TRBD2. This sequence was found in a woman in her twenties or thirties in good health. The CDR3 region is CASTSSGGQETQYF. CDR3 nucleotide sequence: TGTGCCAGTACCTCTAGCGGGGGCCAAGAGACCCAGTACTTC.